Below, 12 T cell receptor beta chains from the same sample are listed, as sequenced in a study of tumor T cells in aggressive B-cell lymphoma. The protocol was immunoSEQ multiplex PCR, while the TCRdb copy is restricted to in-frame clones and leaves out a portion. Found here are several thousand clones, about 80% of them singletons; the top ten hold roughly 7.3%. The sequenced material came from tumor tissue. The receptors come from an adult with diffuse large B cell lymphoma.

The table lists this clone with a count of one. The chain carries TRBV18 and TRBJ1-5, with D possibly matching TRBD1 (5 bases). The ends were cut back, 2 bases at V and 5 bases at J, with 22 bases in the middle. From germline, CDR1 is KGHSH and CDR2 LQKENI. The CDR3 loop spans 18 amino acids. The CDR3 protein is CASSPAGGRGPLDQPQHF. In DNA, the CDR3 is TGTGCCAGCTCACCAGCAGGAGGGAGGGGACCCTTGGATCAGCCCCAGCATTTT. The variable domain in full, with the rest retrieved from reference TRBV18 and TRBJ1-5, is NAGVMQNPRHLVRRRGQEARLRCSPMKGHSHVYWYRQLPEEGLKFMVYLQKENIIDESGMPKERFSAEFPKEGPSILRIQQVVRGDSAAYFCASSPAGGRGPLDQPQHFGDGTRLSIL.

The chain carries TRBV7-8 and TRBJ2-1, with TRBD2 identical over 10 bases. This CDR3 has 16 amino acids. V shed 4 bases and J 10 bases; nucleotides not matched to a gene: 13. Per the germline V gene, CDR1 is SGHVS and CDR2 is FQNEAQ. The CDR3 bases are TGTGCCAGCAGCTCCCTGGGGAGCGGGAGGGCCGAGGAGCAGTTCTTC. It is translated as CASSSLGSGRAEEQFF.

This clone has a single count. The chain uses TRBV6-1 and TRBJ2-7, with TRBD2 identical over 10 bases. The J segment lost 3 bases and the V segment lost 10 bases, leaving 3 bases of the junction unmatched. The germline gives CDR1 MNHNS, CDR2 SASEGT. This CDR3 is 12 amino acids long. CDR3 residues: CAIRTSGYEQYF. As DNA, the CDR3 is TGTGCCATCCGGACTAGCGGCTACGAGCAGTACTTC.

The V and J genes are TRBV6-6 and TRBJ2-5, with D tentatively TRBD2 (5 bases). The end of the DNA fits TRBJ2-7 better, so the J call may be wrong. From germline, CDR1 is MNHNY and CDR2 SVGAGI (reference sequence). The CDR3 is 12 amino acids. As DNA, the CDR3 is TGTGCCAGCGGTGGACTGTCCTACGAGCAGTACTTC. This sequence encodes CASGGLSYEQYF.

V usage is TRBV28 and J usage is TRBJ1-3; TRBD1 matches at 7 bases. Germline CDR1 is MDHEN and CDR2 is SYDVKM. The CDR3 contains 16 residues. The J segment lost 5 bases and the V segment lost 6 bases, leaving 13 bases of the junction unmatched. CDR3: CASRPRQGGRRNTIYF. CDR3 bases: TGTGCCAGCAGACCCCGACAGGGAGGAAGGCGAAACACCATATATTTT. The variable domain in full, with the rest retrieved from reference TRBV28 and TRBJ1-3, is DVKVTQSSRYLVKRTGEKVFLECVQDMDHENMFWYRQDPGLGLRLIYFSYDVKMKEKGDIPEGYSVSREKKERFSLILESASTNQTSMYLCASRPRQGGRRNTIYFGEGSWLTVV.

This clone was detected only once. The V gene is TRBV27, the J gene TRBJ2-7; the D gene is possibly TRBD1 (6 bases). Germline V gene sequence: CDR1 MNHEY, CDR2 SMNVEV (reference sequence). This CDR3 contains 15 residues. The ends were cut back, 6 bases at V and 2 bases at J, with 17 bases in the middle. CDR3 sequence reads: CASSLSPGQTYEQYF. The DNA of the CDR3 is TGTGCCAGCAGCCTCTCCCCAGGACAGACCTACGAGCAGTACTTC.

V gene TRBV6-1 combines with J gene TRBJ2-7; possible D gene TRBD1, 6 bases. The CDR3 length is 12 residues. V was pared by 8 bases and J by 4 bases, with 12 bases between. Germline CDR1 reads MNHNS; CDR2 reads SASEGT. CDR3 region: CASRDISYEQYF. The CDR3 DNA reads TGTGCCAGCCGGGACATTTCATACGAGCAGTACTTC.

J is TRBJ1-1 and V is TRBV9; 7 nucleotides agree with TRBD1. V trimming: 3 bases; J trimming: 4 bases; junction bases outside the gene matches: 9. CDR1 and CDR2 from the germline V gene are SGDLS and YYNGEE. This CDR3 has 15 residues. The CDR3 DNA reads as TGTGCCAGCAGCGGGCAGACAGGGATAAGCACTGAAGCTTTCTTT. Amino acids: CASSGQTGISTEAFF.

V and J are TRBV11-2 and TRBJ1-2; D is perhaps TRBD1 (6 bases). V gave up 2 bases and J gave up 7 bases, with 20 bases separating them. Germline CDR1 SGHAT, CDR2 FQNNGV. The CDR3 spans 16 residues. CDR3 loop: CASSLNRMGASPGYTF. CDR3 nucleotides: TGTGCCAGCAGCTTAAATAGAATGGGGGCGAGTCCTGGCTACACCTTC.

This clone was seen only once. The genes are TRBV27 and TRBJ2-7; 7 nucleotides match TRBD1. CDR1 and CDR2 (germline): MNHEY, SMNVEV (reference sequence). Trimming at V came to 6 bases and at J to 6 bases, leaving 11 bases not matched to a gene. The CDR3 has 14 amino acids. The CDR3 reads CASRLIGGQGEQYF. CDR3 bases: TGTGCCAGCAGGCTGATAGGGGGCCAGGGCGAGCAGTACTTC.

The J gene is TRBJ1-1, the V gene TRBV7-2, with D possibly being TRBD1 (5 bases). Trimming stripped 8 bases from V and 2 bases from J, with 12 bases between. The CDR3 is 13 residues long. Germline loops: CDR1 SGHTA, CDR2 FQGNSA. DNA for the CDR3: TGTGCCAGCTTGAGAGACAGTAACACTGAAGCTTTCTTT. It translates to CASLRDSNTEAFF.

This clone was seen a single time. Here the CDR3 DNA reads TGTGCCGTCCCCCGGGGGGTGAACACTGAAGCTTTCTTT. Its translation: CAVPRGVNTEAFF. The chain uses TRBV9 and TRBJ1-1, with TRBD1 as a possible D gene (5 bases). CDR1 SGDLS and CDR2 YYNGEE come from the germline V gene. The V end was cut by 10 bases, the J end by 0 bases, with 13 bases between. The CDR3 has 13 residues.